This T cell receptor (beta chain) stems from a study of cytomegalovirus exposure and HLA in healthy donors. The CDR3 has 15 residues. CDR1 and CDR2 from the germline V gene are SGHTS and YDEGEE. V shed 4 bases and J 5 bases; nucleotides not matched to a gene: 9. In the PCR, 60 Vbeta and 13 Jbeta primers were used. Only in-frame clones appear in the TCRdb table, and some are missing; sequencing was by immunoSEQ multiplex PCR. The sample contains tens of thousands of clones, about 60% of which appear only once. The sample consisted of PBMCs. This sequence was found in a woman in her twenties or thirties in good health and CMV-seronegative. This chain joins TRBV5-8 and TRBJ1-1; the match to TRBD1 covers 9 bases. Written as DNA, the CDR3 is TGTGCCAGCAGCCCCCGGGACAGGGTCAGGACTGAAGCTTTCTTT. It translates to CASSPRDRVRTEAFF.